This T cell receptor beta chain was identified during a study of blood T cells in healthy people across ages. This clonotype was recorded a few times. It was with a sample-barcoded 5' primer and a J-beta primer mix that a second PCR of about 7 to 12 cycles was run. Tags on each cDNA molecule came from a template-switch adaptor with 12 random nucleotides. In TCRdb, the 5' RACE reads were re-called with MiXCR into one record per CDR3 protein. The table has more than 1.4 million distinct CDR3 sequences, approximately 38% seen once. The authors drew roughly 9.8 milliliters of peripheral blood from each donor. V shed 3 bases and J shed 8 bases, with 16 bases lying between them. The CDR3 loop spans 15 amino acids.

This TCR derives from a woman younger than 30 in good health. This chain connects TRBV12-3 or TRBV12-4 to TRBJ2-2; D is unresolved. The sequencing sample was made of blood. The CDR3 DNA is TGTGCCAGCAGTTTCCCGGGTCTCAGAGGTGGGGAGCTGTTTTTT. This sequence encodes CASSFPGLRGGELFF.